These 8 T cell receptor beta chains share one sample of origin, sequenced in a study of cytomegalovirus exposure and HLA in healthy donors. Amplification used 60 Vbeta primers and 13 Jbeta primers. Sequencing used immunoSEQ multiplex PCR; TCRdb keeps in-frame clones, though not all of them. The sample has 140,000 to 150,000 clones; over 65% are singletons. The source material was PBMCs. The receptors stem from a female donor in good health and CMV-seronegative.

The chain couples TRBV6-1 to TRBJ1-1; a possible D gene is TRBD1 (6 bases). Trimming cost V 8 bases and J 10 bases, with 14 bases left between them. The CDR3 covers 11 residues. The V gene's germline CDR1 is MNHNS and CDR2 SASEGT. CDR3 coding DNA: TGTGCCAGCCCCTCGGGGGGGCGAGCTTTCTTT. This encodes CASPSGGRAFF.

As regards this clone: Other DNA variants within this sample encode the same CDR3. The CDR3 protein is CASTTPFGQPSGNTIYF. The CDR3 DNA reads TGTGCCAGCACCACCCCGTTCGGACAACCATCTGGAAACACCATATATTTT. V gene TRBV6-4 combines with J gene TRBJ1-3; D may be TRBD1 (5 bases). Trimming removed 7 bases from V and 1 base from J, with 20 bases in between. The CDR3 runs to 17 residues. The germline V gene encodes CDR1 MRHNA and CDR2 SNTAGT.

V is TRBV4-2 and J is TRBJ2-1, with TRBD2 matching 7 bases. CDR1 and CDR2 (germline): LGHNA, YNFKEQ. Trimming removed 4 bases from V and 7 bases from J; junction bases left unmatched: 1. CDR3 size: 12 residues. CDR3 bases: TGTGCCAGCAGCCCGGGGGGAAATGAGCAGTTCTTC. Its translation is CASSPGGNEQFF.

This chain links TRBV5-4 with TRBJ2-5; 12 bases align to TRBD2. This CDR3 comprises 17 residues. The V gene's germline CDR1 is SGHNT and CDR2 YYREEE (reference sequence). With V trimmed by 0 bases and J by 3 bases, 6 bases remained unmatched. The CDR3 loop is CASSLVALAGGKETQYF. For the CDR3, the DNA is TGTGCCAGCAGCTTGGTGGCTCTAGCGGGGGGGAAAGAGACCCAGTACTTC.

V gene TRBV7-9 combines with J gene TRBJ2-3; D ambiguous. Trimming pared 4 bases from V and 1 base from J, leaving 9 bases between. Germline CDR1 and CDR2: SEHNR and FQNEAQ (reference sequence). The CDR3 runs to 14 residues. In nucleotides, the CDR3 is TGTGCCAGCAGCTCCGCCCGGGGCACAGATACGCAGTATTTT. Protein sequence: CASSSARGTDTQYF. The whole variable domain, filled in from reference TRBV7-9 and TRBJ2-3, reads DTGVSQNPRHKITKRGQNVTFRCDPISEHNRLYWYRQTLGQGPEFLTYFQNEAQLEKSRLLSDRFSAERPKGSFSTLEIQRTEQGDSAMYLCASSSARGTDTQYFGPGTRLTVL.

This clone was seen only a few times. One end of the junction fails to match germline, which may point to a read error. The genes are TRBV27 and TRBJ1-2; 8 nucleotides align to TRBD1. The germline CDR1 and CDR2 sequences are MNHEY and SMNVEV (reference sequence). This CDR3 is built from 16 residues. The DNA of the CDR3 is TGTGCCAGCAGTGACCCTCGTCAGGGGGCGGGCTATGGCTACCCCTTC. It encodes CASSDPRQGAGYGYPF.

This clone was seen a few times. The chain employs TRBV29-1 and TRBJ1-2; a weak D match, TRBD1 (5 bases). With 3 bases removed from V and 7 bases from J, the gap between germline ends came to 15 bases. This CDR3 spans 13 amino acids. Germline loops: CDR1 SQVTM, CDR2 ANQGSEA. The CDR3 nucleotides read TGCAGCGTTGATTGGTCCCTGGGGGGTGGCTACACCTTC. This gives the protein CSVDWSLGGGYTF.

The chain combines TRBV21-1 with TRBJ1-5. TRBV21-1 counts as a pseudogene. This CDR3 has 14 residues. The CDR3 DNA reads TGTGCCAGCAGTCCCGGGTCAGTAGAACAGCCCCAGCATTTT. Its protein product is CASSPGSVEQPQHF.